This T cell receptor (beta chain) was recorded in a study of patients and donors after allogeneic stem cell transplantation. V gave up 6 bases and J gave up 5 bases, with 14 bases separating them. CDR3 length equals 13 residues. The germline V gene has CDR1 MNHNS and CDR2 SASEGT. TCRdb passed the RT-PCR reads through MiXCR, listing each CDR3 protein once. The profile shows about 960,000 distinct CDR3 sequences, approximately 19% of them singletons. In its sample, this clonotype was seen a few times. The clonotype was recovered from a human donor who was either an allogeneic HSCT recipient or a stem cell or donor lymphocyte infusion donor (not recorded which). It is not recorded whose cells these are; they may come from a transplant donor. The chain combines TRBV6-1 with TRBJ2-7; D gene ambiguous. The sequenced sample consisted of blood, either unsorted or a sorted T cell fraction (not recorded which). In DNA form, the CDR3 reads TGTGCCAGCAGGGTCTTGACACTCGACGAGCAGTACTTC. Amino acids: CASRVLTLDEQYF.